Listed here is a single T cell receptor beta chain. What it binds is unknown. The CDR3 end shows no conserved phenylalanine or tryptophan, and so a read error is likely. Sequencing libraries made from TCR beta cDNA carried unique molecular identifiers. TCRdb recomputed calls from the PCR reads with MiXCR, one row per CDR3 protein. The sample shows fewer than 850,000 distinct CDR3 sequences, 25% to 30% of them seen only once. The source of the sample is a study of post-analysis software for immune sequencing data. Broader study findings: Comparison with controls showed significantly lower normalized Chao1 diversity in multiple sclerosis patients.

The TCR originated in a girl aged 10 to 17 with multiple sclerosis. Sequencing input: blood.

The CDR3 DNA reads TGTGCCATCAGTGAATATAGCGGAAGAGAGACCCAGTACGTC. Amino acid sequence: CAISEYSGRETQYV. V usage is TRBV25-1 and J usage is TRBJ2-5; TRBD2 is a possible D gene (6 bases). CDR1 and CDR2 from the germline V gene are MGHDK and SYGVNS. The CDR3 has 14 residues.